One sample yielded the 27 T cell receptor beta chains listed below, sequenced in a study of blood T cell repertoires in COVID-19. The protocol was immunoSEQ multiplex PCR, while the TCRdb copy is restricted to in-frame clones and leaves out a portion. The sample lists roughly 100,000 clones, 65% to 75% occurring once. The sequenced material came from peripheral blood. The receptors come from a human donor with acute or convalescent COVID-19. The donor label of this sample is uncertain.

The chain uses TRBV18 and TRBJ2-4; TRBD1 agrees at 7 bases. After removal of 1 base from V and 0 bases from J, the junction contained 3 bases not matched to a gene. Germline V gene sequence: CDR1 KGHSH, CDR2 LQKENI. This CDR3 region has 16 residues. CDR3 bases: TGTGCCAGCTCACCACAGGGGGCGGTAGCCAAAAACATTCAGTACTTC. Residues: CASSPQGAVAKNIQYF. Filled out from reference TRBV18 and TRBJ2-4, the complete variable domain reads NAGVMQNPRHLVRRRGQEARLRCSPMKGHSHVYWYRQLPEEGLKFMVYLQKENIIDESGMPKERFSAEFPKEGPSILRIQQVVRGDSAAYFCASSPQGAVAKNIQYFGAGTRLSVL.

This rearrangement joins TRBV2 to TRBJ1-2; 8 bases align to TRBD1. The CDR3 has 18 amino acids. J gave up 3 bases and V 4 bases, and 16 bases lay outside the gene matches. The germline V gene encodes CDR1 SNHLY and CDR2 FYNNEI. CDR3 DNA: TGTGCCAGCAGTGGGAGCACCAGGGGGCTCCGTTTGGACTATGGCTACACCTTC. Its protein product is CASSGSTRGLRLDYGYTF.

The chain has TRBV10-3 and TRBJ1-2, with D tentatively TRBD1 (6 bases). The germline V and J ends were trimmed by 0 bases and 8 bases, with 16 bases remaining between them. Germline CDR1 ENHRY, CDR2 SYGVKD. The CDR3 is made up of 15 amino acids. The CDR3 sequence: CAISESGGARRGYTF. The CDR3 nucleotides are TGTGCCATCAGTGAGTCTGGGGGGGCGCGAAGAGGCTACACCTTC.

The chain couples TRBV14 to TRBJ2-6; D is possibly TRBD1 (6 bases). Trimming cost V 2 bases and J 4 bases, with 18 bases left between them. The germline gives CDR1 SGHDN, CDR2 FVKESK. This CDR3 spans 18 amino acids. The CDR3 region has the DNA TGTGCCAGCAGCCAATCCCCAAGGGGGATCAGGGGGGCCAACGTCCTGACTTTC. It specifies CASSQSPRGIRGANVLTF.

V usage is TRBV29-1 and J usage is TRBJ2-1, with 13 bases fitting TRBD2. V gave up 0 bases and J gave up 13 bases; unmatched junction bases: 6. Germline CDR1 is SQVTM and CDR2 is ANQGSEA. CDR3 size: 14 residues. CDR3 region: CSVEDRLAGGSQFF. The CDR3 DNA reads TGCAGCGTTGAAGACCGACTAGCGGGGGGAAGCCAGTTCTTC.

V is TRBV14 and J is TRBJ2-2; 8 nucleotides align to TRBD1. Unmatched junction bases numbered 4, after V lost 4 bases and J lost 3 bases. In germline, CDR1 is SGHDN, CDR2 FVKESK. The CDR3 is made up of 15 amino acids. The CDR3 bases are TGTGCCAGCAGCCGGTGGACAGGGCACACCGGGGAGCTGTTTTTT. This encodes CASSRWTGHTGELFF.

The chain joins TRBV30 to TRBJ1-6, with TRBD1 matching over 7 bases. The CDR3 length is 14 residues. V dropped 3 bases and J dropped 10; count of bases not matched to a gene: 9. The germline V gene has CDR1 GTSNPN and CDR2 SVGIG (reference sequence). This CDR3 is CAWSRDRVYSPLHF. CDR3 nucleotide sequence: TGTGCCTGGAGCCGGGACAGAGTTTACTCACCCCTCCACTTT.

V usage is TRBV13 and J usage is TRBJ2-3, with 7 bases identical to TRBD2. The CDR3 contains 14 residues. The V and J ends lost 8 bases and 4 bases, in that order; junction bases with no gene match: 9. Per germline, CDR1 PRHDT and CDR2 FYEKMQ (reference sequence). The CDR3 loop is CASRGGLVADTQYF. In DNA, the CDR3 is TGTGCCAGCCGCGGCGGACTAGTTGCAGATACGCAGTATTTT.

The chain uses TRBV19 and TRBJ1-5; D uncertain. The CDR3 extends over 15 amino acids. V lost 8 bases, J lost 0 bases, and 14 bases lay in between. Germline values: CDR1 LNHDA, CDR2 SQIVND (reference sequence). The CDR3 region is CASAVVEASNQPQHF. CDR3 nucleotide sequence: TGTGCCAGTGCCGTAGTCGAGGCTAGCAATCAGCCCCAGCATTTT.

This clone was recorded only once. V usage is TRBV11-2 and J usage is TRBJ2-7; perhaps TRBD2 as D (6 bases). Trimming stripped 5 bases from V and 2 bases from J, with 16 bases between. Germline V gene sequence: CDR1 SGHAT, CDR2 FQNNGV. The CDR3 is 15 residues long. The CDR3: CASSPLGTVPYEQYF. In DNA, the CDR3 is TGTGCCAGCAGCCCACTAGGGACTGTACCCTACGAGCAGTACTTC. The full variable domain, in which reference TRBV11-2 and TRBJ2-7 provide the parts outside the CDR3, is EAGVAQSPRYKIIEKRQSVAFWCNPISGHATLYWYQQILGQGPKLLIQFQNNGVVDDSQLPKDRFSAERLKGVDSTLKIQPAKLEDSAVYLCASSPLGTVPYEQYFGPGTRLTVT.

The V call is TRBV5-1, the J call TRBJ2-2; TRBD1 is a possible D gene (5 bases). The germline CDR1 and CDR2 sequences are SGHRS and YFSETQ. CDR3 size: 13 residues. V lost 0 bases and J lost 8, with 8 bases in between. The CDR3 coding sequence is TGCGCCAGCAGCTTGGAAGGGGTAGGGGAGCTGTTTTTT. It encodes CASSLEGVGELFF.

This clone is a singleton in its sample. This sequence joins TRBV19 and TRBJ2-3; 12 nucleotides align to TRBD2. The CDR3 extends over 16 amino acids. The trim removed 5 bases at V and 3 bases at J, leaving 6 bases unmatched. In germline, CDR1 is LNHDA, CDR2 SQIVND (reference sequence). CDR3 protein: CASSLRTSGVTDTQYF. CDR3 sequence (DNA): TGTGCCAGTAGTCTTCGGACTAGCGGGGTGACAGATACGCAGTATTTT.

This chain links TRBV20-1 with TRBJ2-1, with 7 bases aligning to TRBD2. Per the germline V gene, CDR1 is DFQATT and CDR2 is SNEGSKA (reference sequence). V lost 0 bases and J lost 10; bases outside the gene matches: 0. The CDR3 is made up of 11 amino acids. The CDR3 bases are TGCAGTGCTAGAGAAGCGGGAGAGCAGTTCTTC. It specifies CSAREAGEQFF.

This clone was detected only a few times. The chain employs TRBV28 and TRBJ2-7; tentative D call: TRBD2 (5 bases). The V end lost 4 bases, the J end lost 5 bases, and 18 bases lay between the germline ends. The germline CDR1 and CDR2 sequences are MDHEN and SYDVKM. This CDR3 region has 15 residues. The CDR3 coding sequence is TGTGCCAGCAGTTCCGCGGGTTTCGGGGTTGACGAGCAGTACTTC. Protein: CASSSAGFGVDEQYF.

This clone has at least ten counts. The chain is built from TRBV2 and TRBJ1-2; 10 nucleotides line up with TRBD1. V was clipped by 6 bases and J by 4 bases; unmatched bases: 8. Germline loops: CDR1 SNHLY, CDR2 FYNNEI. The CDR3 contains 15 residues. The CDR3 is CASSDRTGGSYGYTF. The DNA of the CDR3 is TGTGCCAGCAGCGACAGGACAGGGGGGAGCTATGGCTACACCTTC.

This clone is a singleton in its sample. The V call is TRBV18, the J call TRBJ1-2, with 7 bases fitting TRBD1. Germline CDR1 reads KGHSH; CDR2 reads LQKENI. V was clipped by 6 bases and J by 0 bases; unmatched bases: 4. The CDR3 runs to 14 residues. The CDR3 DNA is TGTGCCAGCTCGCCCGGGACAGCTAACTATGGCTACACCTTC. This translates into CASSPGTANYGYTF.

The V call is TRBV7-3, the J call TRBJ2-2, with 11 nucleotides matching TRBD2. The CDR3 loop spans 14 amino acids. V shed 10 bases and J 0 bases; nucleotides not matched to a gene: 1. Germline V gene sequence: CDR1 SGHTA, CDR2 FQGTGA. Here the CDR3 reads CATSGGPNTGELFF. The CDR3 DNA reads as TGTGCCACTAGCGGGGGGCCGAACACCGGGGAGCTGTTTTTT.

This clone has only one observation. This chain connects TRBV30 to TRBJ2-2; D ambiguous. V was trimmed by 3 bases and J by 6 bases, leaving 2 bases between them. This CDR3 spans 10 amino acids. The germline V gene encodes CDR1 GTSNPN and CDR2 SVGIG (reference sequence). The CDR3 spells CAWSAGELFF. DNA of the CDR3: TGTGCCTGGAGCGCCGGGGAGCTGTTTTTT.

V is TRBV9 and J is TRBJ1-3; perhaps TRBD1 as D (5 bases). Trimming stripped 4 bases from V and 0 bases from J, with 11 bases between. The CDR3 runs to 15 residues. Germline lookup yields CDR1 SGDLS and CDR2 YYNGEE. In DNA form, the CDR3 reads TGTGCCAGCAGCCCCCAGGGATCCTCTGGAAACACCATATATTTT. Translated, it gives CASSPQGSSGNTIYF.

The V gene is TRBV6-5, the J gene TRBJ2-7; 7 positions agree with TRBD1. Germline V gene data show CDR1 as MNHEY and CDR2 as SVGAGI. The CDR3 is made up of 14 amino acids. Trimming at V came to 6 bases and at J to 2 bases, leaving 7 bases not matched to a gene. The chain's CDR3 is CASRVGQNAYEQYF. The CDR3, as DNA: TGTGCCAGCAGAGTGGGACAGAATGCCTACGAGCAGTACTTC.

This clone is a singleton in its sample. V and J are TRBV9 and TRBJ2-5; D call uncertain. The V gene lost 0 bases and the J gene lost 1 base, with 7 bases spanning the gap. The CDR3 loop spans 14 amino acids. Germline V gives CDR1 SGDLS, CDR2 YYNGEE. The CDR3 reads CASSVGHSQETQYF. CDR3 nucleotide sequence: TGTGCCAGCAGCGTAGGACATTCCCAAGAGACCCAGTACTTC.

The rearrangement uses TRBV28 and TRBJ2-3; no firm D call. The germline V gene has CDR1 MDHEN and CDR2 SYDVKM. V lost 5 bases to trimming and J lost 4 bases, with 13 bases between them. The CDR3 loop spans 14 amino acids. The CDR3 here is CASSHPMGADTQYF. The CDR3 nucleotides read TGTGCCAGCAGTCACCCTATGGGCGCAGATACGCAGTATTTT. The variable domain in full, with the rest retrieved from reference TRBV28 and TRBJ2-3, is DVKVTQSSRYLVKRTGEKVFLECVQDMDHENMFWYRQDPGLGLRLIYFSYDVKMKEKGDIPEGYSVSREKKERFSLILESASTNQTSMYLCASSHPMGADTQYFGPGTRLTVL.

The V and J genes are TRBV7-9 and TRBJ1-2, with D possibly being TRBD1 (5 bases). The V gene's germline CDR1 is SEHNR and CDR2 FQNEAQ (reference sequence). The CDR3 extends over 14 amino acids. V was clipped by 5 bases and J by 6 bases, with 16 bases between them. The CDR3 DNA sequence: TGTGCCAGCAGCCAAAGGGGCTACTGGGATGGCTACACCTTC. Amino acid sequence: CASSQRGYWDGYTF.

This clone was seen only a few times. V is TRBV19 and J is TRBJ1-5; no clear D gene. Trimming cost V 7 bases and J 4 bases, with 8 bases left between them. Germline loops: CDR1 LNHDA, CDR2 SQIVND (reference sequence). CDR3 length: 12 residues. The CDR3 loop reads CASMADNQPQHF. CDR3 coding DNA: TGTGCCAGTATGGCAGATAATCAGCCCCAGCATTTT.

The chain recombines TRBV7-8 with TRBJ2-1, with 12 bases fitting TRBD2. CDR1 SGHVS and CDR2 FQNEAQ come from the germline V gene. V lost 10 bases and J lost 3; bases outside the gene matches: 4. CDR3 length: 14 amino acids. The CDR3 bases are TGTGCCACCAAACTAGCGGGGGGCTACAATGAGCAGTTCTTC. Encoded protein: CATKLAGGYNEQFF.

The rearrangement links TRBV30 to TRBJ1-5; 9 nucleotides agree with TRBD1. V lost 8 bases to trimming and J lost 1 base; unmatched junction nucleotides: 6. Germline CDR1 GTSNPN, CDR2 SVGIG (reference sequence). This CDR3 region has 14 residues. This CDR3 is CARLTGGSNQPQHF. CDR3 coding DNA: TGTGCCCGCTTGACAGGGGGAAGCAATCAGCCCCAGCATTTT.

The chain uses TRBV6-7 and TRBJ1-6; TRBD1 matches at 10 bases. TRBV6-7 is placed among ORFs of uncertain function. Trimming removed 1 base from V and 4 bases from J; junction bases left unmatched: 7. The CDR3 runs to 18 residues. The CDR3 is CASSYLGDRGNYNSPLHF. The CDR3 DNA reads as TGTGCCAGCAGTTACTTAGGGGACAGGGGTAATTATAATTCACCCCTCCACTTT.